One T cell receptor beta chain is described in this entry. The data were taken from a study of blood T cell repertoires in COVID-19. Trimming removed 0 bases at V and 0 bases at J, with 3 bases between. CDR1 KGHSH and CDR2 LQKENI come from the germline V gene. The CDR3 runs to 13 residues. TCRdb's table, derived via immunoSEQ multiplex PCR, lists solely in-frame clones and lacks some. The sample includes tens of thousands of clones, around 85% seen only once; the top ten take around 24%. V usage is TRBV18 and J usage is TRBJ2-7; D remains unclear. The TCR comes from a human donor with acute or convalescent COVID-19. The donor label of this sample is uncertain. What was sequenced was peripheral blood. This CDR3 reads CASSPPSSYEQYF. CDR3 in DNA: TGTGCCAGCTCACCACCCAGCTCCTACGAGCAGTACTTC. Combining the CDR3 with reference TRBV18 and TRBJ2-7 gives the whole variable domain NAGVMQNPRHLVRRRGQEARLRCSPMKGHSHVYWYRQLPEEGLKFMVYLQKENIIDESGMPKERFSAEFPKEGPSILRIQQVVRGDSAAYFCASSPPSSYEQYFGPGTRLTVT.